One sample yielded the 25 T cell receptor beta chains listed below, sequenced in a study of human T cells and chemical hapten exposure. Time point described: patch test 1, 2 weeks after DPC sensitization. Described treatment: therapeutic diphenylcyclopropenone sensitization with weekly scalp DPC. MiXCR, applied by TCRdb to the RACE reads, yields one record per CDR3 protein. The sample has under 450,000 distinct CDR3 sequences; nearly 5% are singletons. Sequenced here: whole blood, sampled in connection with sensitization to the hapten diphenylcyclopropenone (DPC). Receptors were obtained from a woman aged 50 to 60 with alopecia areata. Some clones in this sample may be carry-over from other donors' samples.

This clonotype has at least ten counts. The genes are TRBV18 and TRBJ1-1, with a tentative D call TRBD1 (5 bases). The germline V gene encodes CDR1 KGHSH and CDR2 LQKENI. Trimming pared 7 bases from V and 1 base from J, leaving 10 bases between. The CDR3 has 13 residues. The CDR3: CASFLGTNTEAFF. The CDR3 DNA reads TGTGCCAGCTTCCTAGGGACGAACACTGAAGCTTTCTTT.

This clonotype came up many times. The CDR3 DNA sequence: TGTGCCACCAGTCACAGGGGGCCACACAATGAGCAGTTCTTC. Amino acids: CATSHRGPHNEQFF. The J gene is TRBJ2-1, the V gene TRBV24-1; 9 positions agree with TRBD1. The V gene's germline CDR1 is KGHDR and CDR2 SFDVKD. Germline trimming cut 6 bases from V and 5 bases from J; bases unmatched to any gene: 4. The CDR3 length is 14 residues.

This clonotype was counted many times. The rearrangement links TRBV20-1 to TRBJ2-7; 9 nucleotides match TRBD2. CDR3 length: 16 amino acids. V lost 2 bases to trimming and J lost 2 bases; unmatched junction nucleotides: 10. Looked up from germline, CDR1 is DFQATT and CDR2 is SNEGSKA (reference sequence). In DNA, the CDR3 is TGCAGTGCTAGATCTCCCGGGGGACTAGCCACCTACGAGCAGTACTTC. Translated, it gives CSARSPGGLATYEQYF.

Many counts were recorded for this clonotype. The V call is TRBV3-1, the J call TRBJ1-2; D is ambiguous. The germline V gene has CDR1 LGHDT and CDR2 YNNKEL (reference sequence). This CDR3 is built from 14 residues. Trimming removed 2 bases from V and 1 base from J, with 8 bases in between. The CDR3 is CASSQPTSNYGYTF. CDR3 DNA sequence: TGTGCCAGCAGCCAACCGACCAGTAACTATGGCTACACCTTC.

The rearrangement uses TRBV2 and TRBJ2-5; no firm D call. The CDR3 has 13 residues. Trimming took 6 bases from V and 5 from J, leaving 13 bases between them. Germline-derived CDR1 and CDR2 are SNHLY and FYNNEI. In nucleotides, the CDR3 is TGTGCCAGCAGCTCCGAGCGAGACGAGACCCAGTACTTC. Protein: CASSSERDETQYF.

The CDR3 nucleotides read TGTGCCAGCAGCGACTTTATAGCGGGAGGCCTGTTCTTC. It codes for CASSDFIAGGLFF. The chain couples TRBV13 to TRBJ2-1, with 10 nucleotides matching TRBD2. The CDR3 extends over 13 amino acids. Per germline, CDR1 PRHDT and CDR2 FYEKMQ (reference sequence). The V segment lost 5 bases and the J segment 15 bases; nucleotides outside the gene matches: 10.

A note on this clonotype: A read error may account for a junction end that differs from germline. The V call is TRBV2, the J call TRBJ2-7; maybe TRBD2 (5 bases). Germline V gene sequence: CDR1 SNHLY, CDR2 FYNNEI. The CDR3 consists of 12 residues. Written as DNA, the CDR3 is TGTGCCAGCAATGAACGGCGGGCAGAGCCCCACTTC. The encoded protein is CASNERRAEPHF.

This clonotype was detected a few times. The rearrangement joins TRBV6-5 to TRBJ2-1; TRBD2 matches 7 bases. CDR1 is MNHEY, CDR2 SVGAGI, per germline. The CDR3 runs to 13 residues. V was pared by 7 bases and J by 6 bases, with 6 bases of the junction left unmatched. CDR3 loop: CASKGGGGNEQFF. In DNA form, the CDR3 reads TGTGCCAGCAAAGGCGGGGGTGGCAATGAGCAGTTCTTC.

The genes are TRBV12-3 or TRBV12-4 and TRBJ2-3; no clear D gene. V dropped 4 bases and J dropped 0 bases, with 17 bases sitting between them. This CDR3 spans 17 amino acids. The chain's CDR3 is CASSSPAGNSSTDTQYF. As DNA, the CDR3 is TGTGCCAGCAGTTCCCCGGCCGGAAACTCTAGCACAGATACGCAGTATTTT.

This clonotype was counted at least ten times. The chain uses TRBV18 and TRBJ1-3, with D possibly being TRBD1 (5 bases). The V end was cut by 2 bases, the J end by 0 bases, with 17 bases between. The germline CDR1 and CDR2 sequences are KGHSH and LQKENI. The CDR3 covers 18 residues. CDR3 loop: CASSPNGALPISGNTIYF. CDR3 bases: TGTGCCAGCTCACCAAACGGGGCCCTACCGATCTCTGGAAACACCATATATTTT.

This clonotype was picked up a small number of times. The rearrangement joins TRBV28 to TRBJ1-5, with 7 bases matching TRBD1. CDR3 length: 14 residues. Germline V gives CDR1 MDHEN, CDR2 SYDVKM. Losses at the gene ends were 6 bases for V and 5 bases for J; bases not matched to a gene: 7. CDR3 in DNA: TGTGCCAGCAGGGAAGGGGGCGGCTATCAGCCCCAGCATTTT. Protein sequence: CASREGGGYQPQHF.

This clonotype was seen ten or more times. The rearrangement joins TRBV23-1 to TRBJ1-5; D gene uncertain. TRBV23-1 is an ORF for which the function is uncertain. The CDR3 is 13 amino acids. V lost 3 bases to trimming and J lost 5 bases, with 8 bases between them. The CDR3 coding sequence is TGCGCCAGCAGTCATGGAGGCCATCAGCCCCAGCATTTT. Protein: CASSHGGHQPQHF.

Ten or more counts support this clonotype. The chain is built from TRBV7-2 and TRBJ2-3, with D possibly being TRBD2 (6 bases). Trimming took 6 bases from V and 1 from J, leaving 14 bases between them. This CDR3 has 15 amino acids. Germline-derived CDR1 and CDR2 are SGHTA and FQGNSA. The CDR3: CASRYPGLGTDTQYF. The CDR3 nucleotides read TGTGCCAGCAGATACCCGGGACTGGGCACAGATACGCAGTATTTT.

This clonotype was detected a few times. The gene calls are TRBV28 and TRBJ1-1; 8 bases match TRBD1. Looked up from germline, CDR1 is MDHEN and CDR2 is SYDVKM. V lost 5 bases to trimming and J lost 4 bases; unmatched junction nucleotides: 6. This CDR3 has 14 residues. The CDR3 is CASSRTGGSTEAFF. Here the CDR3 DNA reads TGTGCCAGCAGTCGCACAGGGGGAAGCACTGAAGCTTTCTTT.

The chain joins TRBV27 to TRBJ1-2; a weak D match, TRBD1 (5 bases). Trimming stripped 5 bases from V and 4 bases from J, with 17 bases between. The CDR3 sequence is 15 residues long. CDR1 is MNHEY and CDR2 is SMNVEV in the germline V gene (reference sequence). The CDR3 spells CASSGKGSDTYGYTF. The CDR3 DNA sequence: TGTGCCAGCAGTGGTAAGGGGTCAGATACCTATGGCTACACCTTC.

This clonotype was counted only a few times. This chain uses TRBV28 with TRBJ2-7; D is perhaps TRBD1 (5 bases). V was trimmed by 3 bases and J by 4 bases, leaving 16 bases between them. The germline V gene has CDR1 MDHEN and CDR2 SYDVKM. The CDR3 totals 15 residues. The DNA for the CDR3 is TGTGCCAGCAGTTTTAGACAGATATATGGGTACGAGCAGTACTTC. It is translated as CASSFRQIYGYEQYF.

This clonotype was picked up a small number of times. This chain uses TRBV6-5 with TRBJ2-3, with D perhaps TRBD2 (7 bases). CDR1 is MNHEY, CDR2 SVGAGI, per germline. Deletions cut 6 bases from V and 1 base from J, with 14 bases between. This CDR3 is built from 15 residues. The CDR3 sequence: CASSPYGGRTDTQYF. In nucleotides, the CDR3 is TGTGCCAGCAGCCCATACGGGGGGCGCACAGATACGCAGTATTTT.

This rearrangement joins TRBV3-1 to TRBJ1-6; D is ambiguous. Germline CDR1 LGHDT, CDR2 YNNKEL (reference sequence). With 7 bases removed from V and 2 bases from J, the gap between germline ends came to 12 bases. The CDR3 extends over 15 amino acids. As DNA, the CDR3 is TGTGCCAGCACCGGATCCGGGACCTATAATTCACCCCTCCACTTT. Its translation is CASTGSGTYNSPLHF.

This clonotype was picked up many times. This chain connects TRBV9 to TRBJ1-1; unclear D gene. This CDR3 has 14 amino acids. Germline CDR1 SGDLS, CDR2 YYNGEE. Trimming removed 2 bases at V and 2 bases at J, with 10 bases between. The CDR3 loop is CASSVGQTNTEAFF. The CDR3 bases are TGTGCCAGCAGCGTTGGGCAGACCAACACTGAAGCTTTCTTT.

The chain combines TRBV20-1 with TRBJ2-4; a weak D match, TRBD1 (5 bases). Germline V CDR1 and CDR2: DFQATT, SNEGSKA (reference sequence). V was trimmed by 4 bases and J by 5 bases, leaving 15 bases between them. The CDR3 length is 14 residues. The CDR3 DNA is TGCAGTGCTATGGTTTCCACAGGACAAAACATTCAGTACTTC. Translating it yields CSAMVSTGQNIQYF.

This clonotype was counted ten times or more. CDR3 DNA sequence: TGCAGTACTCACCCGGCGGGGGCCGGTGAGCAGTTCTTC. It is translated as CSTHPAGAGEQFF. V gene TRBV29-1 combines with J gene TRBJ2-1, with D tentatively TRBD2 (7 bases). CDR3 length equals 13 residues. Germline V gives CDR1 SQVTM, CDR2 ANQGSEA.

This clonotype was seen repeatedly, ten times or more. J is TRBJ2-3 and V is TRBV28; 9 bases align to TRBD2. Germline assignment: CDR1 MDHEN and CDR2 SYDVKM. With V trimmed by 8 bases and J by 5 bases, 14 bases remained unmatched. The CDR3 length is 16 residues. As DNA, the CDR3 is TGTGCCAGCTCCTTTGCGGCGGGAGGGCCTCAAGATACGCAGTATTTT. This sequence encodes CASSFAAGGPQDTQYF.

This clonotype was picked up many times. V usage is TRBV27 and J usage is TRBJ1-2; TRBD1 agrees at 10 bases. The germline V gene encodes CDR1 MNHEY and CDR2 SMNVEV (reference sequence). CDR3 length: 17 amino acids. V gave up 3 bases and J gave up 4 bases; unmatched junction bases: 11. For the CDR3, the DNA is TGTGCCAGCAGTTTCTTGACAGGGGGCGCGAAAAGCTATGGCTACACCTTC. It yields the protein CASSFLTGGAKSYGYTF.

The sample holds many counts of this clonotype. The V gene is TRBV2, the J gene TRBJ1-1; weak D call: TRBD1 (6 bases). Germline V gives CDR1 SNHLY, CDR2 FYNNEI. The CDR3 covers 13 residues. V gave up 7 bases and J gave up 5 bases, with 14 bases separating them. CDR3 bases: TGTGCCAGCACGAGACCAGGGGTTACTGAAGCTTTCTTT. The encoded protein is CASTRPGVTEAFF. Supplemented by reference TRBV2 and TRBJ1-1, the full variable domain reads EPEVTQTPSHQVTQMGQEVILRCVPISNHLYFYWYRQILGQKVEFLVSFYNNEISEKSEIFDDQFSVERPDGSNFTLKIRSTKLEDSAMYFCASTRPGVTEAFFGQGTRLTVV.

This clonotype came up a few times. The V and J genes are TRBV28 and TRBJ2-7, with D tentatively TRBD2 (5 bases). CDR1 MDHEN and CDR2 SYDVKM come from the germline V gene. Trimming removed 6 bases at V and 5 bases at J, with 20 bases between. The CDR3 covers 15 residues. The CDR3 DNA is TGTGCCAGCAGGGGAGTCCGGGCCGCATCCCACGAGCAGTACTTC. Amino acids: CASRGVRAASHEQYF.